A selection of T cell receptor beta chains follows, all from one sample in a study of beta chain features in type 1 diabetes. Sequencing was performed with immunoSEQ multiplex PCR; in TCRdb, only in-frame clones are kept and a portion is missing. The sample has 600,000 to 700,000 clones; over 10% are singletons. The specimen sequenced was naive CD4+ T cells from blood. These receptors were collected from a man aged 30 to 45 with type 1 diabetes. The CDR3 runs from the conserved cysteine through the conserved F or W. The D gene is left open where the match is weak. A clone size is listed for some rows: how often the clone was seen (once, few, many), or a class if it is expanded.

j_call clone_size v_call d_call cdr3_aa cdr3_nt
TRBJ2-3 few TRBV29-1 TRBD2 CSVGLAISADTQYF TGCAGCGTTGGACTAGCTATATCCGCAGATACGCAGTATTTT
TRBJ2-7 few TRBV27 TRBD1 CASSRPGQGRGEQYF TGTGCCAGCAGCCGCCCGGGACAGGGCAGGGGTGAGCAGTACTTC
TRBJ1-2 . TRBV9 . CASSVVSSYGYTF TGTGCCAGCAGCGTAGTGAGTTCTTATGGCTACACCTTC
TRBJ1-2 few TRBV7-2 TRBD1 CASRPPPDRANYGYTF TGTGCCAGCAGACCTCCCCCGGACAGGGCTAACTATGGCTACACCTTC
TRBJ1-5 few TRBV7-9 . CASSPMEDQPQHF TGTGCCAGCAGCCCAATGGAAGATCAGCCCCAGCATTTT
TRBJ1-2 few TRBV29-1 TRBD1 CSASDPDRGQDYGYTF TGCAGCGCCTCTGACCCGGACAGGGGGCAGGACTATGGCTACACCTTC
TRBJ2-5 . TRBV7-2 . CASRGLAEETQYF TGTGCCAGCAGAGGCCTAGCAGAAGAGACCCAGTACTTC
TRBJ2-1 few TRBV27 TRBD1 CASTDGGQGARGEQFF TGTGCCAGCACCGATGGGGGACAGGGGGCGCGGGGTGAGCAGTTCTTC
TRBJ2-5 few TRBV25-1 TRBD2 CASGLAGGEETQYF TGTGCCAGCGGACTAGCGGGGGGAGAAGAGACCCAGTACTTC
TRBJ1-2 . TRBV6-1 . CASSEATQGRSYGYTF TGTGCCAGCAGTGAAGCGACGCAGGGAAGAAGCTATGGCTACACCTTC
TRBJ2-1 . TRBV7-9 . CASSLRGGHSSYNEQFF TGTGCCAGCAGCTTACGAGGGGGGCACAGCTCCTACAATGAGCAGTTCTTC
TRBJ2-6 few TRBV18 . CASSLIRDRVTGANVLTF TGTGCCAGCTCACTCATCCGGGACCGAGTGACCGGGGCCAACGTCCTGACTTTC
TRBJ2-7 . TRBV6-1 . CASSEGPTANYQQYF TGTGCCAGCAGTGAAGGACCAACCGCGAATTACCAGCAGTACTTC
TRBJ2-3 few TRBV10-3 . CAISDGGGTDTQYF TGTGCCATCAGTGACGGCGGGGGCACAGATACGCAGTATTTT
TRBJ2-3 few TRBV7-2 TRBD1 CASSATGATDTQYF TGTGCCAGCAGCGCCACAGGGGCGACAGATACGCAGTATTTT
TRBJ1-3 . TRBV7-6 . CASSLGGPGNTIYF TGTGCCAGCAGCTTAGGGGGGCCGGGAAACACCATATATTTT
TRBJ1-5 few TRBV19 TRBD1 CASSPRDRGYSNQPQHF TGTGCCAGTAGTCCCCGGGACAGGGGATATAGCAATCAGCCCCAGCATTTT
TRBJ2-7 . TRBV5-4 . CASTTSNSDYEQYF TGTGCCAGCACCACGTCAAACAGTGACTACGAGCAGTACTTC
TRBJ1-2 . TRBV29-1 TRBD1 CSEGTGDGYTF TGCAGCGAGGGGACAGGGGACGGCTACACCTTC
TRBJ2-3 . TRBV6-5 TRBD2 CASKGLAGKEDTQYF TGTGCCAGCAAAGGACTAGCGGGGAAGGAAGATACGCAGTATTTT
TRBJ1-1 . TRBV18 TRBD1 CASSPTGQGTEAFF TGTGCCAGCTCCCCCACAGGACAGGGGACTGAAGCTTTCTTT
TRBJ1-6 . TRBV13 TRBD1 CASSLRQGRESPLHF TGTGCCAGCAGCCTCCGACAGGGAAGGGAATCACCCCTCCACTTT
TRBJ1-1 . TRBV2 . CASSTDSGSTEAFF TGTGCCAGCAGTACTGACAGCGGGTCCACTGAAGCTTTCTTT
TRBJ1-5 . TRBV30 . CAWSGSGIRQPQHF TGTGCCTGGAGTGGATCAGGGATCCGACAGCCCCAGCATTTT
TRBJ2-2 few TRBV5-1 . CASSLDTNTGELFF TGCGCCAGCAGCTTGGACACGAACACCGGGGAGCTGTTTTTT
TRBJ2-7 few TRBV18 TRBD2 CASSPPSSGGREQYF TGTGCCAGCTCACCACCGAGTAGCGGGGGGAGAGAGCAGTACTTC
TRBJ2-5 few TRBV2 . CASSWTNQETQYF TGTGCCAGCAGTTGGACAAATCAAGAGACCCAGTACTTC
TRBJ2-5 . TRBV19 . CASSNRARETQYF TGTGCCAGTAGTAACAGGGCGCGAGAGACCCAGTACTTC
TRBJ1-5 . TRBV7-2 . CASSFRNNQPQHF TGTGCCAGCAGCTTTAGAAACAATCAGCCCCAGCATTTT
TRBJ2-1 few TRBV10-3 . CAISVTPGSSYNEQFF TGTGCCATCAGTGTAACCCCAGGGAGCTCCTACAATGAGCAGTTCTTC
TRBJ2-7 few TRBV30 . CAWSVGYEQYF TGTGCCTGGAGTGTAGGGTACGAGCAGTACTTC
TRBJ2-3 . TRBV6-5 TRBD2 CASSSSGGSTDTQYF TGTGCCAGCAGCTCTAGCGGGGGAAGCACAGATACGCAGTATTTT
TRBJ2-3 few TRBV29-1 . CSVVSGAGATDTQYF TGCAGCGTTGTTTCGGGGGCCGGTGCCACAGATACGCAGTATTTT
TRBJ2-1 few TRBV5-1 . CALSEQRARSYNEQFF TGCGCCCTATCGGAGCAGCGGGCTCGATCCTACAATGAGCAGTTCTTC
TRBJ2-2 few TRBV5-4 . CASSFWARRGTGELFF TGTGCCAGCAGCTTCTGGGCTCGAAGGGGCACCGGGGAGCTGTTTTTT
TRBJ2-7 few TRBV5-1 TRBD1 CASSLWDRGSDEQYF TGCGCCAGCAGCTTGTGGGACAGGGGCTCGGACGAGCAGTACTTC
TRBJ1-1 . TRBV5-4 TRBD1 CASSLTGAANEAFF TGTGCCAGCAGCCTAACAGGGGCCGCAAACGAAGCTTTCTTT
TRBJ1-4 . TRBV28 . CASSLSGANEKLFF TGTGCCAGCAGTTTATCAGGGGCTAATGAAAAACTGTTTTTT
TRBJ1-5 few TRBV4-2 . CASSQSDNQPQHF TGTGCCAGCAGCCAATCTGATAATCAGCCCCAGCATTTT